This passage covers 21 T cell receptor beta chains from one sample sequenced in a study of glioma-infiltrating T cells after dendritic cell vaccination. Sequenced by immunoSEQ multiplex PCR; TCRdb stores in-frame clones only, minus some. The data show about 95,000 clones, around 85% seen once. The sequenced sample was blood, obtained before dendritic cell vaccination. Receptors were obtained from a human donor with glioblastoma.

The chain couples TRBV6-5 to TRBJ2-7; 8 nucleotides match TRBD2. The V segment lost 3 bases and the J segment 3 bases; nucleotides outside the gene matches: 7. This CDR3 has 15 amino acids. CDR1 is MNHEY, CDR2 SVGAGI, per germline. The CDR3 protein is CASSYGRGVGYEQYF. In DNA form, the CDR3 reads TGTGCCAGCAGTTATGGGCGGGGGGTAGGCTACGAGCAGTACTTC.

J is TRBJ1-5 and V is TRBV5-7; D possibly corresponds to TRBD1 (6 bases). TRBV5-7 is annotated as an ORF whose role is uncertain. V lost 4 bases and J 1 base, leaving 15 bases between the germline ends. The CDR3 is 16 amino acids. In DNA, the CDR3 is TGTGCCAGCAGCCCGAGGGGGGGGAGGAGCAATCAGCCCCAGCATTTT. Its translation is CASSPRGGRSNQPQHF.

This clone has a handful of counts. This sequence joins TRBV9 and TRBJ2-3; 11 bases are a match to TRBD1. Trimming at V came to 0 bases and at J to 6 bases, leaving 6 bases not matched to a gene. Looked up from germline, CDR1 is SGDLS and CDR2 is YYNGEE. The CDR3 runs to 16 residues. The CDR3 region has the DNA TGTGCCAGCAGCGTAGTGACTGGGACAGGGGGGGATACGCAGTATTTT. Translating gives CASSVVTGTGGDTQYF.

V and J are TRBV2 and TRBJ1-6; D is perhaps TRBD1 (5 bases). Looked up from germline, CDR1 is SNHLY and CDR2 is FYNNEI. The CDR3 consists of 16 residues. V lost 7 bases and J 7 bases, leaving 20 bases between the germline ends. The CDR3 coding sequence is TGTGCCAGCATCCAAAGGGGCTCGGGGGGGAATTCACCCCTCCACTTT. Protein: CASIQRGSGGNSPLHF. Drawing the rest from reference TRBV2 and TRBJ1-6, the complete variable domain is EPEVTQTPSHQVTQMGQEVILRCVPISNHLYFYWYRQILGQKVEFLVSFYNNEISEKSEIFDDQFSVERPDGSNFTLKIRSTKLEDSAMYFCASIQRGSGGNSPLHFGNGTRLTVT.

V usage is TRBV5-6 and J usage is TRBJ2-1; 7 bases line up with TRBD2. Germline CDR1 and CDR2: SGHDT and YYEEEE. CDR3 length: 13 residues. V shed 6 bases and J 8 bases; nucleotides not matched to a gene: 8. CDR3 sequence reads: CASTPRAGDEQFF. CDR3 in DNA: TGTGCCAGCACCCCGAGGGCGGGGGATGAGCAGTTCTTC.

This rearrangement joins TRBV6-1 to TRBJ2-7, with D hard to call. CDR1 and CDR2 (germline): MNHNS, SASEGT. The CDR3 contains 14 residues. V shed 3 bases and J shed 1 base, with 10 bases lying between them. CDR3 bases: TGTGCCAGCAGTGAGATCCAGCGATCCTACGAGCAGTACTTC. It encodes CASSEIQRSYEQYF.

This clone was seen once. CDR3 bases: TGTGCCAGCAGCCAAGAGGCCGGGGTCGGGGCCAACGTCCTGACTTTC. As protein: CASSQEAGVGANVLTF. This chain connects TRBV4-2 to TRBJ2-6; TRBD2 is a possible D gene (5 bases). From germline, CDR1 is LGHNA and CDR2 YNFKEQ. The CDR3 is made up of 16 amino acids. Trimming took 0 bases from V and 4 from J, leaving 10 bases between them.

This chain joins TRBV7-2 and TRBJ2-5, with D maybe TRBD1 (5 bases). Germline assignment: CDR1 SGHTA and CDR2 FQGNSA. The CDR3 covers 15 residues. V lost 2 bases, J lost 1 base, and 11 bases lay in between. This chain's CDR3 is CASSLFGAAQETQYF. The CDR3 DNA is TGTGCCAGCAGCTTATTTGGGGCAGCCCAAGAGACCCAGTACTTC.

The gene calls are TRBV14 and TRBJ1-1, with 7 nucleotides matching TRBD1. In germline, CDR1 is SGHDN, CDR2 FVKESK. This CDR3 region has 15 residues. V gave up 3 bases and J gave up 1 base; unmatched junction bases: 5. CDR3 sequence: CASSHIQGPNTEAFF. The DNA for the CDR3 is TGTGCCAGCAGCCATATACAGGGGCCGAACACTGAAGCTTTCTTT. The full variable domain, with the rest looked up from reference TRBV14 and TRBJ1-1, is EAGVTQFPSHSVIEKGQTVTLRCDPISGHDNLYWYRRVMGKEIKFLLHFVKESKQDESGMPNNRFLAERTGGTYSTLKVQPAELEDSGVYFCASSHIQGPNTEAFFGQGTRLTVV.

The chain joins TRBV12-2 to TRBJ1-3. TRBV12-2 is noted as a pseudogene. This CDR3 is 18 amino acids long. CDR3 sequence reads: CASRSHAGQAVSGNTIYF. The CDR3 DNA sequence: TGTGCAAGTCGCTCCCACGCGGGGCAGGCCGTCTCTGGAAACACCATATATTTT.

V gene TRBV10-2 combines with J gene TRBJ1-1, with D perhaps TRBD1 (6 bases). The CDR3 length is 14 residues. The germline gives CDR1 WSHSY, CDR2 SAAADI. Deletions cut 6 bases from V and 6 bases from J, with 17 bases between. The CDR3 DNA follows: TGCGCCAGCAGCCCTCCCGACAGGTACCCTGAAGCTTTCTTT. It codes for CASSPPDRYPEAFF.

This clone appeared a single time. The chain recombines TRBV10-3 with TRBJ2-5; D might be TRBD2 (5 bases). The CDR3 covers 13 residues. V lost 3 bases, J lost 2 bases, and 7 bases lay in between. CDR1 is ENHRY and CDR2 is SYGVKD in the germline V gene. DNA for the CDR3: TGTGCCATCAGTGAACGGGGTCAAGAGACCCAGTACTTC. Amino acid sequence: CAISERGQETQYF.

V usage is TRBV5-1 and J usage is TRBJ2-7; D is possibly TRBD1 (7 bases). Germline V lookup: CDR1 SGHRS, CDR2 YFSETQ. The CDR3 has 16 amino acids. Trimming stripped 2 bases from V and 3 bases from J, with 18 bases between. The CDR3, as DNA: TGCGCCAGCAGCTTAAACCCAGGGGGGCAAGACTACGAGCAGTACTTC. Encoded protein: CASSLNPGGQDYEQYF.

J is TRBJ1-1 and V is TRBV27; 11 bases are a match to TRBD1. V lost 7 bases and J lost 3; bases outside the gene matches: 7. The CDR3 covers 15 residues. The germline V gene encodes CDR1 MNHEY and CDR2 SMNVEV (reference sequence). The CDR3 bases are TGTGCCAGCATTCCCCTGGGACAGGGGGACACTGAAGCTTTCTTT. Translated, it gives CASIPLGQGDTEAFF.

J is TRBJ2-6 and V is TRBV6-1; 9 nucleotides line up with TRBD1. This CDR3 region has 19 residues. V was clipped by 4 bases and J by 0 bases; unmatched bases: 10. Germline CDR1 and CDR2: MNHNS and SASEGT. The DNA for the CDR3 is TGTGCCAGCAGTGCACACCGACAGGGGGGAAGCTCTGGGGCCAACGTCCTGACTTTC. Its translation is CASSAHRQGGSSGANVLTF.

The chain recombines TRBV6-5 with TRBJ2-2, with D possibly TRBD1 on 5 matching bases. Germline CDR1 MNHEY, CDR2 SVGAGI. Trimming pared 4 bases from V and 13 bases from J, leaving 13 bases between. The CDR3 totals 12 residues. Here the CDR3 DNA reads TGTGCCAGCAGTTTCCAGGGAATTGGGCTGTTTTTT. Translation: CASSFQGIGLFF.

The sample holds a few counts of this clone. CDR3 coding DNA: TGTGCCAGCAGTGATGGGCGGGTCTATGGCTACACCTTC. It yields the protein CASSDGRVYGYTF. The rearrangement links TRBV2 to TRBJ1-2; D unresolved. The CDR3 has 13 amino acids. V dropped 3 bases and J dropped 4 bases, with 9 bases sitting between them. Germline CDR1 and CDR2: SNHLY and FYNNEI. The variable domain in full, completed from reference TRBV2 and TRBJ1-2, reads EPEVTQTPSHQVTQMGQEVILRCVPISNHLYFYWYRQILGQKVEFLVSFYNNEISEKSEIFDDQFSVERPDGSNFTLKIRSTKLEDSAMYFCASSDGRVYGYTFGSGTRLTVV.

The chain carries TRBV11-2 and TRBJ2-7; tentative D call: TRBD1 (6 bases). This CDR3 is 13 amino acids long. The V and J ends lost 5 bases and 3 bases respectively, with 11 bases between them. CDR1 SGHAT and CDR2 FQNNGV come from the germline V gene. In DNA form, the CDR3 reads TGTGCCAGCAGCCCTACAGGGATCTACGAGCAGTACTTC. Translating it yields CASSPTGIYEQYF.

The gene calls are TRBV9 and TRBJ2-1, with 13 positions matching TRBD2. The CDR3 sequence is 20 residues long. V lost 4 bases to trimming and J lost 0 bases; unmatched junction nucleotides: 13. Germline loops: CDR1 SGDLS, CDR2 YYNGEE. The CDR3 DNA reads TGTGCCAGCAGCCCGGTGGAGGGACTAGCGGGGTCGAGCTCCTACAATGAGCAGTTCTTC. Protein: CASSPVEGLAGSSSYNEQFF.

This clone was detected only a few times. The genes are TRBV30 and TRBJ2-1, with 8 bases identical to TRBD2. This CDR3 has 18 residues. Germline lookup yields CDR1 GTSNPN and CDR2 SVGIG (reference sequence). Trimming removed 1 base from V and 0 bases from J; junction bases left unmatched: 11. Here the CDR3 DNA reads TGTGCCTGGAGTGGGTTAGGAGCGGGAGCCAACTCCTACAATGAGCAGTTCTTC. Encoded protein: CAWSGLGAGANSYNEQFF.

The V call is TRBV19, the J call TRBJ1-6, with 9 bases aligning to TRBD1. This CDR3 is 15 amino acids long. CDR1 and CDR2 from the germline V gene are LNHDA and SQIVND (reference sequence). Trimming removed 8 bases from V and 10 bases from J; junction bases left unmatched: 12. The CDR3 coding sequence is TGTGCCAGTGCACGTCGGGACAGGGTTGTATCACCCCTCCACTTT. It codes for CASARRDRVVSPLHF.